A single sample gave rise to the 19 T cell receptor beta chains below, sequenced in a study of shared clonotypes between healthy human individuals. Profiled with immunoSEQ multiplex PCR; TCRdb holds only in-frame clones, not every one. The sample has around 1.1 million clones, 78% seen once. The material sequenced was memory CD4+ T cells from PBMCs. Subset given: CD45RA-negative fraction. The receptors here all came from a young man in good health. Some clones in this sample may be carry-over from other donors' samples.

The V gene is TRBV9, the J gene TRBJ2-5; D may be TRBD2 (5 bases). V shed 3 bases and J shed 6 bases, with 12 bases lying between them. Germline lookup yields CDR1 SGDLS and CDR2 YYNGEE. The CDR3 has 13 amino acids. The CDR3 region is CASSGPTRQTQYF. CDR3 in DNA: TGTGCCAGCAGCGGGCCCACTAGGCAGACCCAGTACTTC.

As DNA, the CDR3 is TGTGCCTGGAACCGGCAGGGGGGATGGGAGCAGTACTTC. It encodes CAWNRQGGWEQYF. The chain couples TRBV30 to TRBJ2-7, with TRBD1 as a possible D gene (7 bases). The germline V gene encodes CDR1 GTSNPN and CDR2 SVGIG (reference sequence). The CDR3 consists of 13 residues. V lost 4 bases and J lost 7, with 17 bases in between.

This chain links TRBV4-3 with TRBJ2-1; TRBD2 matches at 12 bases. CDR3 size: 15 residues. The ends lost 4 bases at V and 7 bases at J; junction bases unmatched: 5. The germline gives CDR1 LGHNA, CDR2 YSLEER. The CDR3 loop reads CASSPTSGRRNEQFF. In DNA form, the CDR3 reads TGCGCCAGCAGCCCGACTAGCGGGAGAAGGAATGAGCAGTTCTTC.

The chain is built from TRBV7-2 and TRBJ1-1; possibly TRBD1 for D (6 bases). The CDR3 totals 13 residues. Looked up from germline, CDR1 is SGHTA and CDR2 is FQGNSA. The V end was cut by 5 bases, the J end by 8 bases, with 15 bases between. CDR3 sequence: CASSQIQGSEAFF. DNA for the CDR3: TGTGCCAGCAGCCAAATACAGGGATCCGAAGCTTTCTTT.

Only a few counts were recorded for this clone. The chain employs TRBV10-3 and TRBJ1-5; no firm D call. V was shortened by 7 bases and J by 4 bases, with 8 bases between the two germline ends. Per the germline V gene, CDR1 is ENHRY and CDR2 is SYGVKD. The CDR3 is 12 amino acids. The CDR3 coding sequence is TGTGCCATCAAACAAGAGAATCAGCCCCAGCATTTT. As protein: CAIKQENQPQHF.

The chain uses TRBV18 and TRBJ1-1, with TRBD1 matching over 7 bases. V lost 8 bases, J lost 1 base, and 10 bases stayed unmatched. Per germline, CDR1 KGHSH and CDR2 LQKENI. This CDR3 region has 15 residues. The CDR3 here is CASAQGGAKNTEAFF. CDR3 DNA sequence: TGTGCCAGCGCCCAGGGGGGCGCAAAGAACACTGAAGCTTTCTTT. Full variable domain (outside the CDR3, taken from reference TRBV18 and TRBJ1-1): NAGVMQNPRHLVRRRGQEARLRCSPMKGHSHVYWYRQLPEEGLKFMVYLQKENIIDESGMPKERFSAEFPKEGPSILRIQQVVRGDSAAYFCASAQGGAKNTEAFFGQGTRLTVV.

V and J are TRBV6-6 and TRBJ2-1; D is ambiguous. V lost 3 bases and J lost 8, with 11 bases in between. CDR1 is MNHNY, CDR2 SVGAGI, per germline (reference sequence). This CDR3 is built from 13 residues. In DNA, the CDR3 is TGTGCCAGCAGTTATGCGCAGTCCCATGAGCAGTTCTTC. Amino acid sequence: CASSYAQSHEQFF.

The CDR3 DNA is TGCGCCAGCAGCCAAGCGGGTCGGGAGAGGGCAGATACGCAGTATTTT. It yields the protein CASSQAGRERADTQYF. The gene calls are TRBV4-1 and TRBJ2-3, with a weak D call TRBD2 (6 bases). Trimming removed 1 base at V and 4 bases at J, with 15 bases between. CDR3 length equals 16 residues. Germline lookup yields CDR1 MGHRA and CDR2 YSYEKL.

As regards this clone: This likely traces to a read error, being one base from a far larger clone. The chain combines TRBV30 with TRBJ2-6; the D gene is possibly TRBD2 (6 bases). Looked up from germline, CDR1 is GTSNPN and CDR2 is SVGIG (reference sequence). This CDR3 region has 17 residues. The CDR3 DNA sequence: TGTGCCTGGAGCGCCACCCAGGGACTGCTTCAGGCCAACGTCCCGACTTTC. This gives the protein CAWSATQGLLQANVPTF.

With regard to this clone: Other DNA sequences from this sample encode an identical CDR3 as well. CDR3 sequence (DNA): TGTGCCAGCTCACCACGGGACAGCTCCTACGAGCAGTACTTC. Translated, it gives CASSPRDSSYEQYF. The gene calls are TRBV18 and TRBJ2-7, with 7 bases matching TRBD1. This CDR3 has 14 residues. V was pared by 1 base and J by 0 bases, with 0 bases of the junction left unmatched. Germline loops: CDR1 KGHSH, CDR2 LQKENI.

This clone has more than one count but fewer than ten. Other DNA sequences from this sample encode an identical CDR3 as well. J is TRBJ2-3 and V is TRBV29-1; D is ambiguous. Germline assignment: CDR1 SQVTM and CDR2 ANQGSEA. Trimming stripped 7 bases from V and 2 bases from J, with 10 bases between. This CDR3 region has 12 residues. DNA for the CDR3: TGCAGCGAAGGCGAGGCCACAGATACGCAGTATTTT. This gives the protein CSEGEATDTQYF.

Remarks on this clone: Other DNA sequences in the same sample also yield this CDR3. This sequence joins TRBV27 and TRBJ1-5, with D hard to call. Looked up from germline, CDR1 is MNHEY and CDR2 is SMNVEV (reference sequence). CDR3 length equals 12 residues. The ends were cut back, 5 bases at V and 4 bases at J, with 6 bases in the middle. The CDR3 sequence: CASSPLNQPQHF. For the CDR3, the DNA is TGTGCCAGCAGTCCTCTAAATCAGCCCCAGCATTTT.

Only one count was recorded for this clone. The chain recombines TRBV2 with TRBJ2-5; tentatively, D is TRBD1 (5 bases). CDR1 is SNHLY, CDR2 FYNNEI, per germline. This CDR3 comprises 14 residues. Trimming pared 6 bases from V and 1 base from J, leaving 12 bases between. CDR3 nucleotide sequence: TGTGCCAGCAGCGAGCAGGGATCCCAAGAGACCCAGTACTTC. It is translated as CASSEQGSQETQYF.

V and J are TRBV28 and TRBJ2-7; 7 bases line up with TRBD2. Germline V lookup: CDR1 MDHEN, CDR2 SYDVKM. Losses at the gene ends were 5 bases for V and 4 bases for J; bases not matched to a gene: 11. The CDR3 has 15 amino acids. As DNA, the CDR3 is TGTGCCAGCAGTGCATATTCTAGCGGTAGGTACGAGCAGTACTTC. Translation: CASSAYSSGRYEQYF.

The chain links TRBV6-1 to TRBJ2-7, with 8 nucleotides matching TRBD1. This CDR3 spans 12 amino acids. Per the germline V gene, CDR1 is MNHNS and CDR2 is SASEGT. The J segment lost 6 bases and the V segment lost 5 bases, leaving 3 bases of the junction unmatched. The CDR3 DNA reads as TGTGCCAGCAGTCCGACAGGGGTCGAGCAGTACTTC. Translated: CASSPTGVEQYF.

The chain is built from TRBV28 and TRBJ1-3; TRBD1 aligns across 10 bases. CDR1 and CDR2 from the germline V gene are MDHEN and SYDVKM. Losses at the gene ends were 8 bases for V and 1 base for J; bases not matched to a gene: 11. The CDR3 length is 17 residues. DNA of the CDR3: TGTGCCAGCCCCTGGGACAGGGGAGTATCGTCTGGAAACACCATATATTTT. Its translation is CASPWDRGVSSGNTIYF.

The chain has TRBV18 and TRBJ1-5; no clear D. V was cut by 1 base and J by 1 base, with 8 bases left in between. Germline assignment: CDR1 KGHSH and CDR2 LQKENI. The CDR3 consists of 15 residues. The DNA for the CDR3 is TGTGCCAGCTCACCACAGGGAAAAAGCAATCAGCCCCAGCATTTT. Protein: CASSPQGKSNQPQHF. The variable domain in full, with the rest retrieved from reference TRBV18 and TRBJ1-5, is NAGVMQNPRHLVRRRGQEARLRCSPMKGHSHVYWYRQLPEEGLKFMVYLQKENIIDESGMPKERFSAEFPKEGPSILRIQQVVRGDSAAYFCASSPQGKSNQPQHFGDGTRLSIL.

V gene TRBV28 combines with J gene TRBJ2-5; the D gene is possibly TRBD1 (5 bases). From germline, CDR1 is MDHEN and CDR2 SYDVKM. V was pared by 3 bases and J by 5 bases, with 10 bases between. The CDR3 sequence is 13 residues long. CDR3 protein: CASSLAGSETQYF. The CDR3 DNA sequence: TGTGCCAGCAGTTTGGCAGGGTCGGAGACCCAGTACTTC. Variable domain in full (rest from reference TRBV28 and TRBJ2-5): DVKVTQSSRYLVKRTGEKVFLECVQDMDHENMFWYRQDPGLGLRLIYFSYDVKMKEKGDIPEGYSVSREKKERFSLILESASTNQTSMYLCASSLAGSETQYFGPGTRLLVL.

The rearrangement uses TRBV9 and TRBJ2-5; D possibly uses TRBD1 or TRBD2 (5 bases each). The germline CDR1 and CDR2 sequences are SGDLS and YYNGEE. The CDR3 has 13 residues. V was clipped by 4 bases and J by 5 bases, with 12 bases between them. CDR3 DNA: TGTGCCAGCAGCTCCGGGACGGAGGAGACCCAGTACTTC. This encodes CASSSGTEETQYF.